The source of this T cell receptor (beta chain) is a study of shared clonotypes between healthy human individuals. As for the study in general: Ranging from 18 to 49 in age, donors were two women and a few men.

The CDR3 has 13 amino acids. Germline V gene sequence: CDR1 MNHNS, CDR2 SASEGT. Trimming took off 3 bases at V and 5 bases at J, with 10 bases between the two ends. Sequencing was at deep level. The data were produced by immunoSEQ multiplex PCR, yet TCRdb's version contains in-frame clones alone and is incomplete. The data hold 2 million or so clones, with roughly 96% observed a single time. Every one of the donors was a Caucasian adult that lived in Nashville, Tennessee. The TCR sequence derives from a man between 18 and 35 years old in good health. This chain links TRBV6-1 with TRBJ1-2; the D is unclear. Sequenced input: naive CD4+ T cells sorted from blood. Indicated subset: CD45RA+ positively selected. CDR3: CASSDNGVYGYTF. The CDR3 DNA sequence: TGTGCCAGCAGTGATAACGGGGTTTATGGCTACACCTTC.